This T cell receptor (beta chain) was recorded in a study of CD8+CD57+ T cells in acquired aplastic anemia. Turning to the study itself: An average of roughly 2.9 ug of DNA was obtained from sorted CD4+ and CD8+ cells. General observations from the study: Common to patients and controls were around 30 CD8+ CDR3 sequences. The CD8+ Simpson's diversity of patients and controls was not significantly different.

Genomic DNA constituted the template upon which TCR beta VDJ and CDR3 profiling was performed. Each CDR3 protein gets one entry after TCRdb re-called the reads with MiXCR. Counted here are 310,000 or so distinct CDR3 sequences, approximately 60% occurring once; the ten biggest clones make up 1.3%. An expansion of CD8+CD57+ cells by flow cytometry had been shown in patients chosen for sequencing. Each of the patients presented with severe acquired aplastic anemia. In its sample, this clonotype was seen many times. Its antigen is not identified. The specimen sequenced was sorted CD4+, CD8+, or CD8+CD57+ T cells (not recorded which) from PBMCs. The clonotype was recovered from a human donor with aplastic anemia.

The CDR3 protein is CASSTSRGQETQYF. CDR3 nucleotide sequence: TGCGCCAGCAGTACGAGCCGAGGCCAAGAGACCCAGTACTTC. The genes are TRBV5-1 and TRBJ2-5; unclear D gene. CDR1 is SGHRS and CDR2 is YFSETQ in the germline V gene. V was cut by 5 bases and J by 1 base, with 12 bases left in between. CDR3 length equals 14 residues.